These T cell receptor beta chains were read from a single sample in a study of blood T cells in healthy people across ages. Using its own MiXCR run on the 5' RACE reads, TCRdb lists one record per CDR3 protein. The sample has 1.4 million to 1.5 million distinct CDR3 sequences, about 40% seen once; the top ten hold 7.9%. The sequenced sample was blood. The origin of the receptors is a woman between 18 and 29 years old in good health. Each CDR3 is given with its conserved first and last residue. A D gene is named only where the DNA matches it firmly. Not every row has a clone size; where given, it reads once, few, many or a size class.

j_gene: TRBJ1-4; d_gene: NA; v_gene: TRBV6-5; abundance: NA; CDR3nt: TGTGCCAGCAGTTACTCGCAGTCTACGGCAACTATTGAAAAACTGTTTTTT; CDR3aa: CASSYSQSTATIEKLFF
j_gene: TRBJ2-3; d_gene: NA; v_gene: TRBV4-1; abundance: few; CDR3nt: TGCGCCAGCAGCCGGAGTTCCTCAAATCCTAGCACAGATACGCAGTATTTT; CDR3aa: CASSRSSSNPSTDTQYF
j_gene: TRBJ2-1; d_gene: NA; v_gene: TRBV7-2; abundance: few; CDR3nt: TGTGCCAGCAGCTTGGCCTCCCCCGTCTACAATGAGCAGTTCTTC; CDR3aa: CASSLASPVYNEQFF
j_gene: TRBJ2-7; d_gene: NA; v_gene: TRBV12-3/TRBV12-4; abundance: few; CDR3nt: TGTGCCAGCAGTTTACAGCGGACAGCGACCTACGAGCAGTACTTC; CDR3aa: CASSLQRTATYEQYF
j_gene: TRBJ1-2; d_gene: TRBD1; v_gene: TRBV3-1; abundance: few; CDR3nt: TGTGCCAGCAGCCAGGAACAGGGGGCAAAAGACTATGGCTACACCTTC; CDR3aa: CASSQEQGAKDYGYTF
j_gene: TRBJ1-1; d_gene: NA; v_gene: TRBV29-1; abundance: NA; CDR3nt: TGCAGCGTTGACCGGTGGGGGGCCGGTGGTGAAGCTTTCTTT; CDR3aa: CSVDRWGAGGEAFF
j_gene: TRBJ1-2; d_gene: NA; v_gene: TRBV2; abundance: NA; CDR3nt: TGTGCCAGCAGTGAAGGACGGCGTAGCGGACGTGGCTACACCTTC; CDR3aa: CASSEGRRSGRGYTF
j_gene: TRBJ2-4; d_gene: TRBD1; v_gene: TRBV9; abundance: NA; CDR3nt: TGTGCCAGCAGCGTAGCTACGGGACAGGGGTCTATAGCCAAAAACATTCAGTACTTC; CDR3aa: CASSVATGQGSIAKNIQYF
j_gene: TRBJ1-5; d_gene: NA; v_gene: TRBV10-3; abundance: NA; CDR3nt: TGTGCCATCAGTGACCGGACAGACCTAAATCAGCCCCAGCATTTT; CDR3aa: CAISDRTDLNQPQHF
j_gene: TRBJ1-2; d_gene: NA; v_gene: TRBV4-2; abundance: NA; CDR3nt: TGTGCCAGCAGCCAAGAGGCAATAGTGGGGGCTCTGAATGGCTACACCTTC; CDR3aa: CASSQEAIVGALNGYTF
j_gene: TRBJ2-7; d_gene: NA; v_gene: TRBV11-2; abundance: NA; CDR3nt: TGTGCCAGCAGTCCTAGTGGTGGACAAATTTACGAGCAGTACTTC; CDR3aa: CASSPSGGQIYEQYF
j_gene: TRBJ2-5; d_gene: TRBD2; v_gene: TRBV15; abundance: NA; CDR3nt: TGTGCCACCAGCAGAGATGGGCGGGGGCAAGAGACCCAGTACTTC; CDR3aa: CATSRDGRGQETQYF
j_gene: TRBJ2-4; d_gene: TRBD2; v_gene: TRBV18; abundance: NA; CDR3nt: TGTGCCAGCTCACCACCGACTAGCGGGGGGCCTATAGCCAAAAACATTCAGTACTTC; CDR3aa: CASSPPTSGGPIAKNIQYF
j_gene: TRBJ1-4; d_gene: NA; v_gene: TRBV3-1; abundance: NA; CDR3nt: TGTGCCAGCAGCCAATCATTGGGGGCGGCTAATGAAAAACTGTTTTTT; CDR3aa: CASSQSLGAANEKLFF
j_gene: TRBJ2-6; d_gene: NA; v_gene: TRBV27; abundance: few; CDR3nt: TGTGCCAGCAGTTTTCGCGCCCAGGGTGGTGGGGCCAACGTCCTGACTTTC; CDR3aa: CASSFRAQGGGANVLTF
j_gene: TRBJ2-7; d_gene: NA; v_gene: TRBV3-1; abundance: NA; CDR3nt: TGTGCCAGCAGCCAAGGGGCTAGCTCCTACGAGCAGTACTTC; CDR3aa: CASSQGASSYEQYF
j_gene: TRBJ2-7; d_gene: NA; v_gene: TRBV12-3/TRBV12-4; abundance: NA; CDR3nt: TGTGCCAGCAGTCCCCCTTTTTGGGGTCCTCTGCCCTCCTACGAGCAGTACTTC; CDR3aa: CASSPPFWGPLPSYEQYF
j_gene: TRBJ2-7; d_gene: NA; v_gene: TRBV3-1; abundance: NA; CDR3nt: TGTGCCAACAGCCAAAAGGGTGGCCACGAGCAGTACTTC; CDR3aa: CANSQKGGHEQYF
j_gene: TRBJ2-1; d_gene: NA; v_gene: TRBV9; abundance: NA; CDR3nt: TGTGCCAGCAGCGTAGGCGGTACGAGGAACAATGAGCAGTTCTTC; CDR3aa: CASSVGGTRNNEQFF
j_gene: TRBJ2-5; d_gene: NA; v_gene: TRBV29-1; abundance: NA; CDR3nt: TGCAGCGTTCAGATGCCCTGGTTGGGGGATGAGCAGTACTTC; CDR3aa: CSVQMPWLGDEQYF
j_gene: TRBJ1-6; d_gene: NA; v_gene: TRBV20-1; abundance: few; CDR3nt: TGCAGTGCTAGAGATATGGTCGTAATAAAGAGGTATTCACCCCTCCACTTT; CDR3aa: CSARDMVVIKRYSPLHF
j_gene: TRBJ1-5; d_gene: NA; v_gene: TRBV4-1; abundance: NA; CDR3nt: TGCGCCAGCAGCCAAAAGGACACTAATCAGCCCCAGCATTTT; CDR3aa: CASSQKDTNQPQHF
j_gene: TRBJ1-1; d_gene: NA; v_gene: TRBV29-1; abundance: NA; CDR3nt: TGCAGCGTTGAAAGCCGGGGCGGGCAACCTAAGGGCACTGAAGCTTTCTTT; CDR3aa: CSVESRGGQPKGTEAFF
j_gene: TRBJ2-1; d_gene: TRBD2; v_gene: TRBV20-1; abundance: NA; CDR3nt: TGCAGTGCTCTACGACAAGGGGCGGGGGGCTCGGTTGAGCAGTTCTTC; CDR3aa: CSALRQGAGGSVEQFF
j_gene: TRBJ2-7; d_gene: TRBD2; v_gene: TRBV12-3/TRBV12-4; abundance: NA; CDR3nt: TGTGCCAGCAGTGCGCTAGCGGGTCTCGACGAGCAGTACTTC; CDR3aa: CASSALAGLDEQYF
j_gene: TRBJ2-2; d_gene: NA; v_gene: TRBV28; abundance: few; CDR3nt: TGTGCCAACGGACATGCGAACACCGGGGAGCTGTTTTTT; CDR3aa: CANGHANTGELFF
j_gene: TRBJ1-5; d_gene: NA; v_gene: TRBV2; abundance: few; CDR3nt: TGTGCCAGCATGGACGATAGCAATCAGCCCCAGCATTTT; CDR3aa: CASMDDSNQPQHF
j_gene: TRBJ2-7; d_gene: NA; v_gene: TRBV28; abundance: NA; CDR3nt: TGTGCCACCCAACTACCTAGGGTAACCTACGAGCAGTACTTC; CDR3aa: CATQLPRVTYEQYF
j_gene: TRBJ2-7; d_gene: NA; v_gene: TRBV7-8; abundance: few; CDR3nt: TGTGCCAGCAGCTTAGCGAACCCCGGTAGATTCTACGAGCAGTACTTC; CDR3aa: CASSLANPGRFYEQYF
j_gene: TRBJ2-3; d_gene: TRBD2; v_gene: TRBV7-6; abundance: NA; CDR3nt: TGTGCCAGCAGATCTGGACTAGCGGAGGGGGATACGCAGTATTTT; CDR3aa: CASRSGLAEGDTQYF
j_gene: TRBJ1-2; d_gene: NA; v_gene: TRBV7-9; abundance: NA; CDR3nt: TGTGCCAGCAGCCCCACAGGGCGTAGGGAGGATGGCTACACCTTC; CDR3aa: CASSPTGRREDGYTF
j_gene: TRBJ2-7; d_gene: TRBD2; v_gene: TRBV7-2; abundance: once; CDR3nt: TGTGCCAGCAGCCTTGGGGCGGGAGGGTGGTACTTC; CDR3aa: CASSLGAGGWYF
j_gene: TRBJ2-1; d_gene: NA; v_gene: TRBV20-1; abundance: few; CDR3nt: TGCAGTGGGGGGGACTGGGGGGCCTTAAATGAGCAGTTCTTC; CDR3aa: CSGGDWGALNEQFF
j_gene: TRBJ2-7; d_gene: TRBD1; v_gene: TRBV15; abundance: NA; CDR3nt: TGTGCCACCAGCTCCCCTTTACAGGGGGCCCCCTACGAGCAGTACTTC; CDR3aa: CATSSPLQGAPYEQYF
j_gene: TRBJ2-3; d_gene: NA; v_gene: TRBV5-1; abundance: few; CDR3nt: TGCGCCAGCAGCTGGTCTAGCCCAGATACGCAGTATTTT; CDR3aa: CASSWSSPDTQYF
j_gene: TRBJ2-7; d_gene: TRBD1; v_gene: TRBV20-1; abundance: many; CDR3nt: TGCAGTGCTGGACAGGTTTCCTACGAGCAGTACTTC; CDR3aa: CSAGQVSYEQYF
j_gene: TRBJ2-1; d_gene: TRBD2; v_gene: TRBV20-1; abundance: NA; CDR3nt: TGCAGTGCCCCAATAGCGGGAACCTACAATGAGCAGTTCTTC; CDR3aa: CSAPIAGTYNEQFF
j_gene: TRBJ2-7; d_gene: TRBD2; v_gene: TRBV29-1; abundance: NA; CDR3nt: TGCAGCGTTGCTATGTTGACTAGCGGACCCTCCTACGAGCAGTACTTC; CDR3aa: CSVAMLTSGPSYEQYF
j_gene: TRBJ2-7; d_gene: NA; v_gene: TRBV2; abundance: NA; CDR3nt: TGTGCCAGCAGTGAGGAGGGCCGACAGGGTTGCTACGAGCAGTACTTC; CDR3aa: CASSEEGRQGCYEQYF
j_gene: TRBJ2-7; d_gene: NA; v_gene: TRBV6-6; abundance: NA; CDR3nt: TGTGCCAGCCGGGGACTTCAATTCTCCTACGAGCAGTACTTC; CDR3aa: CASRGLQFSYEQYF
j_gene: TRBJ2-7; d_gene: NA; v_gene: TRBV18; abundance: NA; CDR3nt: TGTGCCAGCTCACCACCCGGTCTCGGAGGAGGCGAGCAGTACTTC; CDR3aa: CASSPPGLGGGEQYF
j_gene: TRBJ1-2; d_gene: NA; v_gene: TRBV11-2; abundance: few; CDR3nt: TGTGCCAGCGATGTCGGGGACAACTATGGCTACACCTTC; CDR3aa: CASDVGDNYGYTF
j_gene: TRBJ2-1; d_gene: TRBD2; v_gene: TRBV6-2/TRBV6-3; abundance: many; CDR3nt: TGTGCCAGCAGTTCCGGGACTAGCGGGTCCAATGAGCAGTTCTTC; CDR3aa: CASSSGTSGSNEQFF
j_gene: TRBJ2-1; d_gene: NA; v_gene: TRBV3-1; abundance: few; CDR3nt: TGTGCCAGCAGCCAAGATTATGGCTCTGTCTCCTACAATGAGCAGTTCTTC; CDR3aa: CASSQDYGSVSYNEQFF
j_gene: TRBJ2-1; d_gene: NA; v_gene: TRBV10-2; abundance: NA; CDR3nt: TGCGCCAGCAGTGAGACGGGGGGCGCCTACAATGAGCAGTTCTTC; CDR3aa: CASSETGGAYNEQFF
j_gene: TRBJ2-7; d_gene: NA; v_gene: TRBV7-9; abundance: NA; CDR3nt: TGTGCCACCACCTCCACCTACGAGCAGTACTTC; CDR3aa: CATTSTYEQYF
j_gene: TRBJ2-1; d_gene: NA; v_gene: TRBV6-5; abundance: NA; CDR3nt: TGTCCCAGCCAAAGGGGTCGGGCCTACAATGAGCAGTTCTTC; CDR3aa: CPSQRGRAYNEQFF
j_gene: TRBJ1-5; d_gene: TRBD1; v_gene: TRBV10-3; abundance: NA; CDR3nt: TGTGCCAGGTGTACAGGGGGCAATCAGCCCCAGCATTTT; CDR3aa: CARCTGGNQPQHF
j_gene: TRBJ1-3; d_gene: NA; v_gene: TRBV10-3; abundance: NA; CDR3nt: TGTGCCATCAGTGAGCCTAATATCGGAAACACCATATATTTT; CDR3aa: CAISEPNIGNTIYF
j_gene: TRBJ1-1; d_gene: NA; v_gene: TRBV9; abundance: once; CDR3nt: TGTGCCAGCAGCGTAGGAAACGGGGACGACACTGAAGCTTTCTTT; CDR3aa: CASSVGNGDDTEAFF
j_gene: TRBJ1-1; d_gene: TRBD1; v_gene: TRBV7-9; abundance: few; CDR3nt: TGTGCCAGCAGCCCGGGGACAGGGGAGACTGAAGCTTTCTTT; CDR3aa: CASSPGTGETEAFF
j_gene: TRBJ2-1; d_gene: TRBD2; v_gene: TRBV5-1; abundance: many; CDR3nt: TGCGCCAGCAGCTTAACGGGACTACTCTACAATGAGCAGTTCTTC; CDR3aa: CASSLTGLLYNEQFF
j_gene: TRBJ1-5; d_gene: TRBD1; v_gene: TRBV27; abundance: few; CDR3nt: TGTGCCAGCAGTCCCACAGGGGTTAGAGGGCCCCAGCATTTT; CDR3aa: CASSPTGVRGPQHF
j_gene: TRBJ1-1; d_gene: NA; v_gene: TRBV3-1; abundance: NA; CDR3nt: TGTGCCAGCAGCCACGGCGGGTCCCAAGGGGCTTTCTTT; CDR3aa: CASSHGGSQGAFF
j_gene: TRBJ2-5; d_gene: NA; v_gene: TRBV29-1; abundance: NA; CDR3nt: TGCAGCGTGGGCGACAGTGAAGAGACCCAGTACTTC; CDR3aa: CSVGDSEETQYF